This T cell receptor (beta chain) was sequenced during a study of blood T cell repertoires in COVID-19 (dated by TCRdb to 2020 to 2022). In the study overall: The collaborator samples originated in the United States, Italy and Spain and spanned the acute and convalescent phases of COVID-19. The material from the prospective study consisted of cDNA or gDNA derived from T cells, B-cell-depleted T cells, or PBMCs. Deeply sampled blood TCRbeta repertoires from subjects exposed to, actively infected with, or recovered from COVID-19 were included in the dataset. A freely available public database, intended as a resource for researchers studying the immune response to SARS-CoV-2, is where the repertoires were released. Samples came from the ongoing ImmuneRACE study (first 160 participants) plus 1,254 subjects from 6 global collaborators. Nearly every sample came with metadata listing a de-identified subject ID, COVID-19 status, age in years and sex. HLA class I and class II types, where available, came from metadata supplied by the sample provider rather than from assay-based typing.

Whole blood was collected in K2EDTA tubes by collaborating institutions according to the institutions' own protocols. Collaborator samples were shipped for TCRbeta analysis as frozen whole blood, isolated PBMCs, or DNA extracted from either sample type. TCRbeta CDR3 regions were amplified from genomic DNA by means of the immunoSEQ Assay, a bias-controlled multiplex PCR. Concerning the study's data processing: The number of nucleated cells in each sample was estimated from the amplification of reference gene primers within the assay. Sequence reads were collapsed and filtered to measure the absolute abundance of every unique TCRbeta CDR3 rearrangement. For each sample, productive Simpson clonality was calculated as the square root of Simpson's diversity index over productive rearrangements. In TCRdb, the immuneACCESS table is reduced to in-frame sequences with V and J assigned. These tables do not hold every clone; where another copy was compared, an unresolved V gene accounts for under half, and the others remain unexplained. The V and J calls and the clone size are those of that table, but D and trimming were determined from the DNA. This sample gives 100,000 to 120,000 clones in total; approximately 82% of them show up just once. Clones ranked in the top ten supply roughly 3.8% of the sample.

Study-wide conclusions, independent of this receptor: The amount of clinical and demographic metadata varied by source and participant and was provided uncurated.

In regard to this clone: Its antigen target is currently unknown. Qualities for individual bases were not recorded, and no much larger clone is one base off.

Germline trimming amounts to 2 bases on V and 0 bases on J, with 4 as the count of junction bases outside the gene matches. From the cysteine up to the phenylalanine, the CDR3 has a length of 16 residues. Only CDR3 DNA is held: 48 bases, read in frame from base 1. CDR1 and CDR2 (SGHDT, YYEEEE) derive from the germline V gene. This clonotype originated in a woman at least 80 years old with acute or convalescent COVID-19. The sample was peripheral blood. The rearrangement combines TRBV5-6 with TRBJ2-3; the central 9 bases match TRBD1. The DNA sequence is TGTGCCAGCAGCTTAACCGGGACAGGGAGCACAGATACGCAGTATTTT. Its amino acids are CASSLTGTGSTDTQYF.